This T cell receptor beta chain came from a study of blood T cell repertoires in COVID-19. About the study: The United States, Italy and Spain supplied acute and convalescent COVID-19 samples.

After removal of 5 bases from V and 1 base from J, the junction contained 4 bases not matched to a gene. CDR1 is MNHNY and CDR2 is SVGAGI in the germline V gene (reference sequence). This CDR3 region has 17 residues. Method: immunoSEQ multiplex PCR; TCRdb's copy keeps in-frame clones and lacks some. The sample holds about 230,000 clones, roughly 80% seen once. Source material: peripheral blood. The genes are TRBV6-6 and TRBJ2-6; TRBD1 matches at 11 bases. The source is a woman of 80 years or more with acute or convalescent COVID-19. The CDR3 coding sequence is TGTGCCAGCAGTCCCGGGACAGGGGGTTCTGGGGCCAACGTCCTGACTTTC. Protein sequence: CASSPGTGGSGANVLTF.